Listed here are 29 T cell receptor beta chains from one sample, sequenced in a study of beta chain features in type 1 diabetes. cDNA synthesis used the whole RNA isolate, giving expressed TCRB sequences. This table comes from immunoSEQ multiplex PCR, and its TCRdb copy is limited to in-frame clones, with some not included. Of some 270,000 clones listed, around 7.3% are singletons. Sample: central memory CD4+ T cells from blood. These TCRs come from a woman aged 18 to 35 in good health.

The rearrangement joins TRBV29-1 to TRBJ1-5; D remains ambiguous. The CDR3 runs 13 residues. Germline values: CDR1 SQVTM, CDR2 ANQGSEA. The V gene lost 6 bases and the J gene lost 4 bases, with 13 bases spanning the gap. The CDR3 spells CSVRPSINQPQHF. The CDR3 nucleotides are TGCAGCGTGAGGCCCTCAATTAATCAGCCCCAGCATTTT.

CDR3 in DNA: TGCGCCAGCAGCCAAGATCCGTGGAGTGCTATGGAGACCCAGTACTTC. It yields the protein CASSQDPWSAMETQYF. V and J are TRBV4-3 and TRBJ2-5; D call uncertain. This CDR3 is built from 16 residues. V shed 0 bases and J shed 5 bases, with 16 bases lying between them. CDR1 and CDR2 from the germline V gene are LGHNA and YSLEER.

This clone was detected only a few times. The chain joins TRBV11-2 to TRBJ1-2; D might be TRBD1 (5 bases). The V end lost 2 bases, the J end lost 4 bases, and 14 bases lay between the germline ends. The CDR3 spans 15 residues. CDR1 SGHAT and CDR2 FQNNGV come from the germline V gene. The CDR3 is CASSLPSGKGYGYTF. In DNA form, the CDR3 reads TGTGCCAGCAGCTTACCCTCAGGGAAGGGCTATGGCTACACCTTC.

CDR3 protein: CASSESGFGSNQPQHF. CDR3 in DNA: TGTGCCAGCAGTGAATCAGGGTTTGGGAGCAATCAGCCCCAGCATTTT. The chain joins TRBV6-1 to TRBJ1-5; possible D gene TRBD1, 5 bases. Trimming stripped 2 bases from V and 1 base from J, with 12 bases between. Germline-derived CDR1 and CDR2 are MNHNS and SASEGT. The CDR3 runs to 16 residues.

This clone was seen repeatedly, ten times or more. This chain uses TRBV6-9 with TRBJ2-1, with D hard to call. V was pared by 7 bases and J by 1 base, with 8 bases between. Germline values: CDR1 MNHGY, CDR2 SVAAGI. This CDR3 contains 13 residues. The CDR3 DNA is TGTGCCAGCAAACGATTTTCCTACAATGAGCAGTTCTTC. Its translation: CASKRFSYNEQFF.

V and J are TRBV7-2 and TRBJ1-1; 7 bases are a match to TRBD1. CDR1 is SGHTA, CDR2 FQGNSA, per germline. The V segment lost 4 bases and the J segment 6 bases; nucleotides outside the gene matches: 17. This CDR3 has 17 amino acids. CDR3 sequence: CASSSRQGPVGGSEAFF. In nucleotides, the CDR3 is TGTGCCAGCAGCTCGCGACAGGGCCCCGTCGGTGGCTCTGAAGCTTTCTTT.

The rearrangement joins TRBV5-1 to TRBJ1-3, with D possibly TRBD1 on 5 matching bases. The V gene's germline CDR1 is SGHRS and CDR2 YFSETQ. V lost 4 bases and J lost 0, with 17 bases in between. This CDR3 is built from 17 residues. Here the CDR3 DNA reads TGCGCCAGCAGCCCCACGGCAGGGACCATCTCTGGAAACACCATATATTTT. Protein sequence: CASSPTAGTISGNTIYF.

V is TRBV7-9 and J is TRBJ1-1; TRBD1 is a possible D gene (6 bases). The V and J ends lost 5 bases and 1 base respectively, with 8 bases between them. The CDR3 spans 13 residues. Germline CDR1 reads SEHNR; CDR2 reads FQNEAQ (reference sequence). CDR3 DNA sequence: TGTGCCAGCAGCGGACAGAAGAACACTGAAGCTTTCTTT. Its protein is CASSGQKNTEAFF.

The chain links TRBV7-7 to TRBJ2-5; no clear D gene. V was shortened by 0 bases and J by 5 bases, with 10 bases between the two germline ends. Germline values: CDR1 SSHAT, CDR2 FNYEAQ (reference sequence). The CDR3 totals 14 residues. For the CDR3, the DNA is TGTGCCAGCAGCTTAGCGCTATTAGCCGAGACCCAGTACTTC. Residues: CASSLALLAETQYF.

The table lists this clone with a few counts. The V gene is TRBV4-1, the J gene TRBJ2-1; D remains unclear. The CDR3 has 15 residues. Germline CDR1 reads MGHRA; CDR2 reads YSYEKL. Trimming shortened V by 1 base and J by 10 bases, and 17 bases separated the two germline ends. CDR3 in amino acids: CASSQVERRNREQFF. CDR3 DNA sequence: TGCGCCAGCAGCCAAGTGGAGCGACGTAATCGAGAGCAGTTCTTC.

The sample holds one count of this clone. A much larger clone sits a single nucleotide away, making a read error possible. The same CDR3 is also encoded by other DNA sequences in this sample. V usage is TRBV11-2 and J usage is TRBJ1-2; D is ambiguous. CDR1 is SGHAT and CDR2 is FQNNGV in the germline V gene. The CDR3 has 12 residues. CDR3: CASSLESYGYTF. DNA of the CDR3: TGTGCCAGCAGCCTAGAATCCTATGGCTACACCTTC. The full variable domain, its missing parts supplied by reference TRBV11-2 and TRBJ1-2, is EAGVAQSPRYKIIEKRQSVAFWCNPISGHATLYWYQQILGQGPKLLIQFQNNGVVDDSQLPKDRFSAERLKGVDSTLKIQPAKLEDSAVYLCASSLESYGYTFGSGTRLTVV.

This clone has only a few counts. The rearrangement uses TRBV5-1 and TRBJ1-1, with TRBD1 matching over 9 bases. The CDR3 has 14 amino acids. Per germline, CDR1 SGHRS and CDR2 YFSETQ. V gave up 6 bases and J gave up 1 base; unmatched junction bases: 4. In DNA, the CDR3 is TGCGCCAGCAACCTGGGACAGGGGAACACTGAAGCTTTCTTT. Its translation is CASNLGQGNTEAFF.

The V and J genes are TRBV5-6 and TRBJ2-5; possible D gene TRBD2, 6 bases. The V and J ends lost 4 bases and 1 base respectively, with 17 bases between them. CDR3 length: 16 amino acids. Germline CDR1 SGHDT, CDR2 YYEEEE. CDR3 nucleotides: TGTGCCAGCAGCCCTACTAGCCGGGGGACCCAAGAGACCCAGTACTTC. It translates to CASSPTSRGTQETQYF.

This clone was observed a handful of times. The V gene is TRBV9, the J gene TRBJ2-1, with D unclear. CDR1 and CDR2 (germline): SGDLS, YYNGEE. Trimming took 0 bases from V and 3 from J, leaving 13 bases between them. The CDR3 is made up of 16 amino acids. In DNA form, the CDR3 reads TGTGCCAGCAGCGTAGCCCAACCACTACACTACAATGAGCAGTTCTTC. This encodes CASSVAQPLHYNEQFF.

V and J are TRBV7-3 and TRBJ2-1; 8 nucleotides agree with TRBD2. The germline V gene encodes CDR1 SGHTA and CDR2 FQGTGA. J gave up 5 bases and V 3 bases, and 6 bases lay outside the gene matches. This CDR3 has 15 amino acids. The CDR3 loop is CASSFVGRANNEQFF. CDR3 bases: TGTGCCAGCAGCTTCGTCGGGAGGGCCAACAATGAGCAGTTCTTC. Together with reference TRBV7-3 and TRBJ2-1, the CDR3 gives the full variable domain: GAGVSQTPSNKVTEKGKYVELRCDPISGHTALYWYRQSLGQGPEFLIYFQGTGAADDSGLPNDRFFAVRPEGSVSTLKIQRTERGDSAVYLCASSFVGRANNEQFFGPGTRLTVL.

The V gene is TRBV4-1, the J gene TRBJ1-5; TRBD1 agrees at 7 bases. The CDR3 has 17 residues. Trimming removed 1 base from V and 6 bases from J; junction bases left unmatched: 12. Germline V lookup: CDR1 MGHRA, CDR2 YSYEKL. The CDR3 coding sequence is TGCGCCAGCAGCCAAGGAAAACAGGGGCGGTTGGGTCAGCCCCAGCATTTT. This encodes CASSQGKQGRLGQPQHF.

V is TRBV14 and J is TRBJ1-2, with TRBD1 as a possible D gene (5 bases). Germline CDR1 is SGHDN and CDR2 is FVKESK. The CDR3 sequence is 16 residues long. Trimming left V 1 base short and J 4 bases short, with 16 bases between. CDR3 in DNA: TGTGCCAGCAGCCAAGCTTACGGGGGGTATTTCTATGGCTACACCTTC. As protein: CASSQAYGGYFYGYTF.

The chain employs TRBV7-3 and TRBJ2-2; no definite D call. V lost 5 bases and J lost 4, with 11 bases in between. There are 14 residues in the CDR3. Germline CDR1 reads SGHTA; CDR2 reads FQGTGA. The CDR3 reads CASSLEFSTGELFF. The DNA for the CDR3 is TGTGCCAGCAGCCTAGAGTTTAGCACCGGGGAGCTGTTTTTT. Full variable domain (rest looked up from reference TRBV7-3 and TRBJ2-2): GAGVSQTPSNKVTEKGKYVELRCDPISGHTALYWYRQSLGQGPEFLIYFQGTGAADDSGLPNDRFFAVRPEGSVSTLKIQRTERGDSAVYLCASSLEFSTGELFFGEGSRLTVL.

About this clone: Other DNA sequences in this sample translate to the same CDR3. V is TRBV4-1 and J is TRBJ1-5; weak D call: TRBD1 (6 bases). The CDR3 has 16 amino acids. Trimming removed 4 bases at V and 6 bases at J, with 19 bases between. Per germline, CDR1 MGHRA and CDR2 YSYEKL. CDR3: CASSLKPAGVGQPQHF. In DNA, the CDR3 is TGCGCCAGCAGCCTTAAGCCCGCAGGGGTTGGTCAGCCCCAGCATTTT.

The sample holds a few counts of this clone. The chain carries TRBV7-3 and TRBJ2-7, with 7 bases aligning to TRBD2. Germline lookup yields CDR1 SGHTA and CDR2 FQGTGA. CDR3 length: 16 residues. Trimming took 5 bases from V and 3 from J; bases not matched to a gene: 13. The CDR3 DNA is TGTGCCAGCAGCCCCCCCGGGGACTACGGGGTCTACGAGCAGTACGTC. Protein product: CASSPPGDYGVYEQYV.

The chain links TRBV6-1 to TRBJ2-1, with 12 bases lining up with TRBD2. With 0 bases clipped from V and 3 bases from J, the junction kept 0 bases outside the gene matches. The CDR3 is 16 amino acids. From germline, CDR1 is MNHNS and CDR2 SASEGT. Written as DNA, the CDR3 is TGTGCCAGCAGTGAAGCGGGACTAGCGGGCTACAATGAGCAGTTCTTC. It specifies CASSEAGLAGYNEQFF.

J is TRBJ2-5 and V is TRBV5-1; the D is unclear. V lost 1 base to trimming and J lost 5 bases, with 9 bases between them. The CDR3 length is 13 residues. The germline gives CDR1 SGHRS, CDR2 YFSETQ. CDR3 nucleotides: TGCGCCAGCAGCTTGACTCCCTTGGAGACCCAGTACTTC. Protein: CASSLTPLETQYF.

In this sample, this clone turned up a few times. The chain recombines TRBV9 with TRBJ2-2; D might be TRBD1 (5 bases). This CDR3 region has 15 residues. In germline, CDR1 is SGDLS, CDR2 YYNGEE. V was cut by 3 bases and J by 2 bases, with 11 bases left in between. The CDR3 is CASSEWGGNTGELFF. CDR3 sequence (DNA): TGTGCCAGCAGCGAGTGGGGCGGAAACACCGGGGAGCTGTTTTTT.

The CDR3 DNA sequence: TGTGCCTGGAAGAGGGACCCCAGCTCCTACGAGCAGTACTTC. It codes for CAWKRDPSSYEQYF. The chain recombines TRBV30 with TRBJ2-7, with D perhaps being TRBD1 or TRBD2 (5 bases each). V was clipped by 4 bases and J by 0 bases, with 13 bases between them. From germline, CDR1 is GTSNPN and CDR2 SVGIG (reference sequence). This CDR3 has 14 residues.

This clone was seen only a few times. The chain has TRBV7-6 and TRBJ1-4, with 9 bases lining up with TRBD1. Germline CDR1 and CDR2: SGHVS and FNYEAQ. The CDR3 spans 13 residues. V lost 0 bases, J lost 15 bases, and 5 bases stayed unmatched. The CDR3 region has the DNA TGTGCCAGCAGCTTAGCACCACGGGACAGGGTGTTTTTT. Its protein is CASSLAPRDRVFF.

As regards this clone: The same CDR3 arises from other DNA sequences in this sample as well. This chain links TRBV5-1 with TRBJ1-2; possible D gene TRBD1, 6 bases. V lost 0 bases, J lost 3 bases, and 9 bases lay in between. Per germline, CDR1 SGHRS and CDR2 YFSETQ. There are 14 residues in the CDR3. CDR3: CASSLEQGHYGYTF. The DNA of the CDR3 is TGCGCCAGCAGCTTGGAGCAGGGGCACTATGGCTACACCTTC.

This CDR3 is CATSRNGQGHWNTEAFF. CDR3 in DNA: TGTGCCACCAGCAGAAATGGACAGGGACATTGGAACACTGAAGCTTTCTTT. The gene calls are TRBV15 and TRBJ1-1; TRBD1 agrees at 8 bases. CDR3 length: 17 residues. The V gene end was trimmed by 2 bases and the J gene end by 1 base; junction bases not matched to a gene: 9. CDR1 and CDR2 (germline): LNHNV, YYDKDF (reference sequence). Looking up the rest from reference TRBV15 and TRBJ1-1 gives the full variable domain: DAMVIQNPRYQVTQFGKPVTLSCSQTLNHNVMYWYQQKSSQAPKLLFHYYDKDFNNEADTPDNFQSRRPNTSFCFLDIRSPGLGDTAMYLCATSRNGQGHWNTEAFFGQGTRLTVV.

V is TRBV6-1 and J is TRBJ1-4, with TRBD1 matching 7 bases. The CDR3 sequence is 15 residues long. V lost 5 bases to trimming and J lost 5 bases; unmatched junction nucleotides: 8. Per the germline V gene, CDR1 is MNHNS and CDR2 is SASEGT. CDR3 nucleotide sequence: TGTGCCAGCAGTCCGGGACAGCCATTGAATGAAAAACTGTTTTTT. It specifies CASSPGQPLNEKLFF.

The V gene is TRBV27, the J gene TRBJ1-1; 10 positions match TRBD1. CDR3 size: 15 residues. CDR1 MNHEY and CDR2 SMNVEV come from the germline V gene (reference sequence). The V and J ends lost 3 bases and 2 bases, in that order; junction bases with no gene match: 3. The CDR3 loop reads CASSFGTGVNTEAFF. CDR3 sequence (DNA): TGTGCCAGCAGTTTCGGGACAGGGGTTAACACTGAAGCTTTCTTT.